Listed below are T cell receptor beta chains from one sample, sequenced in a study of CD4 T cells in relation to SARS-CoV-2 and coronaviruses. Clones were sequenced by immunoSEQ multiplex PCR, and TCRdb holds only the in-frame ones, with some missing. The repertoire holds some 19,000 clones, around four fifths seen once, with over 20% in the top ten. The antigens these receptors bind are not known. The sample was CD4+ T cells from PBMCs, cultured in vitro. These receptors were collected from a human donor in good health. The CDR3 runs from the conserved cysteine through the conserved F or W. Fields, in order: J gene, V gene, clone size, D gene, CDR3 length, CDR3 DNA, CDR3 protein. The D gene is left open where the match is weak. Size tells how often a clone was seen (once, few, many) or the class of an expanded clone, and some rows leave it out.

J gene: TRBJ2-5; V gene: TRBV4-1; clone size: -; D gene: TRBD2; CDR3 length: 15; CDR3 DNA: TGCGCCAGCAGCCAGGGGGGACTAGCGGGGGAGACCCAGTACTTC; CDR3 protein: CASSQGGLAGETQYF
J gene: TRBJ1-2; V gene: TRBV10-3; clone size: -; D gene: -; CDR3 length: 14; CDR3 DNA: TGTGCCATCAGTCCTAGTCAAAGTAGCTATGGCTACACCTTC; CDR3 protein: CAISPSQSSYGYTF
J gene: TRBJ1-2; V gene: TRBV4-1; clone size: few; D gene: -; CDR3 length: 15; CDR3 DNA: TGCGCCAGCAGCCATCCCCTGGGCAGCTGGGATGGCTACACCTTC; CDR3 protein: CASSHPLGSWDGYTF
J gene: TRBJ2-2; V gene: TRBV18; clone size: few; D gene: -; CDR3 length: 16; CDR3 DNA: TGTGCCAGCTCACCTATTGGTTCTGAAAACACCGGGGAGCTGTTTTTT; CDR3 protein: CASSPIGSENTGELFF
J gene: TRBJ2-5; V gene: TRBV5-1; clone size: -; D gene: -; CDR3 length: 14; CDR3 DNA: TGCGCCAGCAGCTCCCAGGGGAGTCAAGAGACCCAGTACTTC; CDR3 protein: CASSSQGSQETQYF
J gene: TRBJ2-2; V gene: TRBV19; clone size: -; D gene: -; CDR3 length: 16; CDR3 DNA: TGTGCCAGTAGTATAGATCGGCAGGTACCGAACGGGGAGCTGTTTTTT; CDR3 protein: CASSIDRQVPNGELFF
J gene: TRBJ1-4; V gene: TRBV11-2; clone size: -; D gene: -; CDR3 length: 15; CDR3 DNA: TGTGCCAGCAGCCCACAGGAGTTTGGGAAAGAAAAACTGTTTTTT; CDR3 protein: CASSPQEFGKEKLFF
J gene: TRBJ2-3; V gene: TRBV7-9; clone size: once; D gene: -; CDR3 length: 14; CDR3 DNA: TGTGCCAGCAGCTTAGGGGCCAATCTAAATACGCAGTATTTT; CDR3 protein: CASSLGANLNTQYF
J gene: TRBJ1-4; V gene: TRBV5-1; clone size: -; D gene: -; CDR3 length: 15; CDR3 DNA: TGCGCCAGCAGCTTGAGAAACGCAGGGAATGAAAAACTGTTTTTT; CDR3 protein: CASSLRNAGNEKLFF
J gene: TRBJ2-5; V gene: TRBV7-8; clone size: -; D gene: -; CDR3 length: 13; CDR3 DNA: TGTGCCAGCAGCGCCGATACTAGAGAGACCCAGTACTTC; CDR3 protein: CASSADTRETQYF
J gene: TRBJ1-3; V gene: TRBV5-6; clone size: medium-sized; D gene: -; CDR3 length: 14; CDR3 DNA: TGTGCCAGCAGCTGGGGGAGCTCTGGAAACACCATATATTTT; CDR3 protein: CASSWGSSGNTIYF
J gene: TRBJ1-4; V gene: TRBV4-2; clone size: -; D gene: -; CDR3 length: 15; CDR3 DNA: TGTGCCAGCAGCCAAGATCGGGGCTCTAATGAAAAACTGTTTTTT; CDR3 protein: CASSQDRGSNEKLFF
J gene: TRBJ2-5; V gene: TRBV2; clone size: -; D gene: TRBD2; CDR3 length: 15; CDR3 DNA: TGTGCCAGCAGTCCTTCAGTAGCGGGACAAGAGACCCAGTACTTC; CDR3 protein: CASSPSVAGQETQYF
J gene: TRBJ1-1; V gene: TRBV7-7; clone size: once; D gene: -; CDR3 length: 13; CDR3 DNA: TGTGCTAGCAGCTTCAGGCAAGGGGATGAAGCTTTCTTT; CDR3 protein: CASSFRQGDEAFF
J gene: TRBJ2-7; V gene: TRBV9; clone size: few; D gene: -; CDR3 length: 15; CDR3 DNA: TGTGCCAGCAGCGTAGGGCAGGCCGCTTCCTACGAGCAGTACTTC; CDR3 protein: CASSVGQAASYEQYF
J gene: TRBJ2-7; V gene: TRBV5-4; clone size: few; D gene: TRBD1; CDR3 length: 14; CDR3 DNA: TGTGCCAGCAGTAGGAAACAGGGGGCCAACGAGCAGTACTTC; CDR3 protein: CASSRKQGANEQYF
J gene: TRBJ2-1; V gene: TRBV19; clone size: -; D gene: -; CDR3 length: 15; CDR3 DNA: TGTGCCAGTATCGGAGAAGGGGGAGTAAAGAATGAGCAGTTCTTC; CDR3 protein: CASIGEGGVKNEQFF
J gene: TRBJ2-7; V gene: TRBV5-1; clone size: -; D gene: -; CDR3 length: 17; CDR3 DNA: TGCGCCAGCAGCTTGGCCCGAGGAGGAGACCTCTCCTACGAGCAGTACTTC; CDR3 protein: CASSLARGGDLSYEQYF
J gene: TRBJ2-1; V gene: TRBV4-3; clone size: -; D gene: TRBD2; CDR3 length: 17; CDR3 DNA: TGCGCCAGCAGCCAAGATTGGGGAGCGGGGATACGGGATGAGCAGTTCTTC; CDR3 protein: CASSQDWGAGIRDEQFF
J gene: TRBJ1-5; V gene: TRBV10-2; clone size: -; D gene: -; CDR3 length: 15; CDR3 DNA: TGCGCCAGCAGTGAGCGACTAAATAGCAATCAGCCCCAGCATTTT; CDR3 protein: CASSERLNSNQPQHF
J gene: TRBJ1-2; V gene: TRBV21-1; clone size: -; D gene: -; CDR3 length: 11; CDR3 DNA: TGTGCCAGCGGGCGGACAGGACCCTACACCTTC; CDR3 protein: CASGRTGPYTF
J gene: TRBJ1-1; V gene: TRBV5-1; clone size: -; D gene: -; CDR3 length: 13; CDR3 DNA: TGCGCCAGCAGTTGGGGGGTCGGGACTGAAGCTTTCTTT; CDR3 protein: CASSWGVGTEAFF
J gene: TRBJ2-5; V gene: TRBV11-3; clone size: -; D gene: TRBD2; CDR3 length: 15; CDR3 DNA: TGTGCCAGCAGCCAAGGACTAGCGGGGGGCGAGACCCAGTACTTC; CDR3 protein: CASSQGLAGGETQYF
J gene: TRBJ2-2; V gene: TRBV9; clone size: -; D gene: TRBD1; CDR3 length: 15; CDR3 DNA: TGTGCCAGCAGCGTACGAGGGGGCAACACCGGGGAGCTGTTTTTT; CDR3 protein: CASSVRGGNTGELFF
J gene: TRBJ2-1; V gene: TRBV3-1/TRBV3-2; clone size: -; D gene: -; CDR3 length: 14; CDR3 DNA: TGTGCCAGCAGCCAACAGGGTTTGGGCAATGAGCAGTTCTTC; CDR3 protein: CASSQQGLGNEQFF
J gene: TRBJ1-4; V gene: TRBV6-6; clone size: -; D gene: TRBD1; CDR3 length: 15; CDR3 DNA: TGTGCCAGCAGCGGACAGGGGGCCGACCTAGAAAAACTGTTTTTT; CDR3 protein: CASSGQGADLEKLFF
J gene: TRBJ1-6; V gene: TRBV27; clone size: -; D gene: -; CDR3 length: 14; CDR3 DNA: TGTGCCAGCAGTCCGCTCCTAGAGGATTCACCCCTCCACTTT; CDR3 protein: CASSPLLEDSPLHF
J gene: TRBJ1-6; V gene: TRBV18; clone size: -; D gene: -; CDR3 length: 14; CDR3 DNA: TGTGCCAGCTCACCCGCGGGGGATGATTCACCCCTCCACTTT; CDR3 protein: CASSPAGDDSPLHF
J gene: TRBJ1-3; V gene: TRBV9; clone size: once; D gene: -; CDR3 length: 15; CDR3 DNA: TGTGCCAGCAGCGTAGCTATACAGACTGGAAACACCATATATTTT; CDR3 protein: CASSVAIQTGNTIYF
J gene: TRBJ2-1; V gene: TRBV6-4; clone size: -; D gene: -; CDR3 length: 13; CDR3 DNA: TGTGCCAGCAGTCTAGATGCCTACAATGAGCAGTTCTTC; CDR3 protein: CASSLDAYNEQFF
J gene: TRBJ2-7; V gene: TRBV6-6; clone size: -; D gene: TRBD1; CDR3 length: 16; CDR3 DNA: TGTGCCAGCAGCCCAGGGACAGGAAGGAGCTCCTACGAGCAGTACTTC; CDR3 protein: CASSPGTGRSSYEQYF
J gene: TRBJ1-5; V gene: TRBV7-9; clone size: -; D gene: -; CDR3 length: 13; CDR3 DNA: TGTGCCAGCAGCTCCGGGACCAATCAGCCCCAGCATTTT; CDR3 protein: CASSSGTNQPQHF
J gene: TRBJ1-2; V gene: TRBV5-4; clone size: -; D gene: TRBD1; CDR3 length: 13; CDR3 DNA: TGTGCCAGCAGCGAAGGGACAGCCTATGGCTACACCTTC; CDR3 protein: CASSEGTAYGYTF
J gene: TRBJ1-2; V gene: TRBV11-2; clone size: -; D gene: -; CDR3 length: 15; CDR3 DNA: TGTGCCAGCAGCTTAGATGTTGGACCCCAGGGCGGCTACACCTTC; CDR3 protein: CASSLDVGPQGGYTF
J gene: TRBJ2-3; V gene: TRBV2; clone size: -; D gene: TRBD2; CDR3 length: 16; CDR3 DNA: TGTGCCAGCAGTGAAGTAGCGGGAGCGGCCCCAGATACGCAGTATTTT; CDR3 protein: CASSEVAGAAPDTQYF
J gene: TRBJ2-7; V gene: TRBV11-1; clone size: few; D gene: TRBD1; CDR3 length: 15; CDR3 DNA: TGTGCCAGCAGCCCGCGGGACAGGGGGCTCTACGAGCAGTACTTC; CDR3 protein: CASSPRDRGLYEQYF
J gene: TRBJ2-7; V gene: TRBV6-2/TRBV6-3; clone size: -; D gene: -; CDR3 length: 14; CDR3 DNA: TGTGCCAGCAGTTACAAGGACGGACCCTACGAGCAGTACTTC; CDR3 protein: CASSYKDGPYEQYF
J gene: TRBJ1-2; V gene: TRBV9; clone size: -; D gene: -; CDR3 length: 12; CDR3 DNA: TGTGCCAGCTGGGAGGCTAACTATGGCTACACCTTC; CDR3 protein: CASWEANYGYTF
J gene: TRBJ1-2; V gene: TRBV14; clone size: -; D gene: -; CDR3 length: 17; CDR3 DNA: TGTGCCAGCAGCCCCCTCACGGGGAGGGGGGGTAACTATGGCTACACCTTC; CDR3 protein: CASSPLTGRGGNYGYTF
J gene: TRBJ1-2; V gene: TRBV5-4; clone size: -; D gene: TRBD1; CDR3 length: 14; CDR3 DNA: TGTGCCAGCAGCTTAGTCACAGGGGTAAATGGCTACACCTTC; CDR3 protein: CASSLVTGVNGYTF
J gene: TRBJ2-1; V gene: TRBV30; clone size: -; D gene: TRBD2; CDR3 length: 15; CDR3 DNA: TGTGCCTGGAGTGTACCGGGGAGGGCCAGGAATGAGCAGTTCTTC; CDR3 protein: CAWSVPGRARNEQFF
J gene: TRBJ2-2; V gene: TRBV27; clone size: once; D gene: TRBD2; CDR3 length: 15; CDR3 DNA: TGTGCCAGCAGTCACGGGGGAGGGGACACCGGGGAGCTGTTTTTT; CDR3 protein: CASSHGGGDTGELFF
J gene: TRBJ1-1; V gene: TRBV5-1; clone size: -; D gene: -; CDR3 length: 15; CDR3 DNA: TGCGCCAGCAGCCCGGGGGCACAGGGAGGCACTGAAGCTTTCTTT; CDR3 protein: CASSPGAQGGTEAFF
J gene: TRBJ1-1; V gene: TRBV13; clone size: -; D gene: TRBD1; CDR3 length: 15; CDR3 DNA: TGTGCCAGCAGCCCACTCGGGACAGGGATCGCTGAAGCTTTCTTT; CDR3 protein: CASSPLGTGIAEAFF
J gene: TRBJ2-5; V gene: TRBV6-1; clone size: -; D gene: TRBD2; CDR3 length: 15; CDR3 DNA: TGTGCCAGCAGTGAAGGGGGACTAGCGGGAGAGACCCAGTACTTC; CDR3 protein: CASSEGGLAGETQYF
J gene: TRBJ2-1; V gene: TRBV3-1/TRBV3-2; clone size: -; D gene: -; CDR3 length: 15; CDR3 DNA: TGTGCCAGCAGCGGGGGGGCGGGATCCTACAATGAGCAGTTCTTC; CDR3 protein: CASSGGAGSYNEQFF
J gene: TRBJ2-1; V gene: TRBV4-2; clone size: -; D gene: -; CDR3 length: 12; CDR3 DNA: TGTGCCAGCAGCCAAGATCACCGTGAGCAGTTCTTC; CDR3 protein: CASSQDHREQFF
J gene: TRBJ1-1; V gene: TRBV19; clone size: few; D gene: -; CDR3 length: 15; CDR3 DNA: TGTGCCAGTAATGAGAGATCGACAGGGAACACTGAAGCTTTCTTT; CDR3 protein: CASNERSTGNTEAFF
J gene: TRBJ1-4; V gene: TRBV5-1; clone size: -; D gene: TRBD1; CDR3 length: 16; CDR3 DNA: TGCGCCAGCAGCTTAGGAGGGACAGGGGGTAATGAAAAACTGTTTTTT; CDR3 protein: CASSLGGTGGNEKLFF
J gene: TRBJ2-7; V gene: TRBV4-2; clone size: -; D gene: TRBD2; CDR3 length: 13; CDR3 DNA: TGTGCCAGCAGCACGGGACTAGAGGGCGAGCAGTACTTC; CDR3 protein: CASSTGLEGEQYF
J gene: TRBJ2-5; V gene: TRBV21-1; clone size: -; D gene: -; CDR3 length: 16; CDR3 DNA: TGTGCCAGCAGCTCTCGACAGGCTCTGTTGGGGGAGACCCAGTACTTC; CDR3 protein: CASSSRQALLGETQYF
J gene: TRBJ1-5; V gene: TRBV12-3/TRBV12-4; clone size: -; D gene: -; CDR3 length: 13; CDR3 DNA: TGTGCCAGCAGTTTAGCGGTGTATCAGCCCCAGCATTTT; CDR3 protein: CASSLAVYQPQHF
J gene: TRBJ2-7; V gene: TRBV5-6; clone size: -; D gene: -; CDR3 length: 14; CDR3 DNA: TGTGCCAGCAGCCGTGGGGACGTATCCTACGAGCAGTACTTC; CDR3 protein: CASSRGDVSYEQYF
J gene: TRBJ1-4; V gene: TRBV4-3; clone size: -; D gene: TRBD1; CDR3 length: 15; CDR3 DNA: TGCGCCAGCAGCCGACTGGGACAGGCCAATGAAAAACTGTTTTTT; CDR3 protein: CASSRLGQANEKLFF
J gene: TRBJ2-7; V gene: TRBV19; clone size: -; D gene: -; CDR3 length: 15; CDR3 DNA: TGTGCCAGTAGCGGACGACAGGAGAAATCCTACGAGCAGTACTTC; CDR3 protein: CASSGRQEKSYEQYF
J gene: TRBJ2-5; V gene: TRBV6-5; clone size: -; D gene: -; CDR3 length: 14; CDR3 DNA: TGTGCCAGCAGGCCAGGGGTGCGGTTGGAGACCCAGTACTTC; CDR3 protein: CASRPGVRLETQYF
J gene: TRBJ1-1; V gene: TRBV2; clone size: -; D gene: -; CDR3 length: 16; CDR3 DNA: TGTGCCAGCAGCCCCAGGGGCCGGAGGATGAACACTGAAGCTTTCTTT; CDR3 protein: CASSPRGRRMNTEAFF